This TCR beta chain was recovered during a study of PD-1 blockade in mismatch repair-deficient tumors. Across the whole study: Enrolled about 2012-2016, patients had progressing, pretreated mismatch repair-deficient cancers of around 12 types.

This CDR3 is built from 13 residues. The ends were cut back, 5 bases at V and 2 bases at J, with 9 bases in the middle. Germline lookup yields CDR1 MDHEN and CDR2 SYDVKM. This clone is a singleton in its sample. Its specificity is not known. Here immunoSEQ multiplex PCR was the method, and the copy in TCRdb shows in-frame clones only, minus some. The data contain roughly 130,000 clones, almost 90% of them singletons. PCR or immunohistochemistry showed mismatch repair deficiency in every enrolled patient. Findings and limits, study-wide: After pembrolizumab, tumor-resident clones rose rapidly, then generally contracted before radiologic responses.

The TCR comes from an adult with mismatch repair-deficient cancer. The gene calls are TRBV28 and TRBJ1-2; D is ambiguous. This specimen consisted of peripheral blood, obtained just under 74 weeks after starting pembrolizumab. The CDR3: CASSDGGNYGYTF. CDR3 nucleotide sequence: TGTGCCAGCAGTGATGGAGGGAACTATGGCTACACCTTC.